This T cell receptor (beta chain) derives from a study of T cells in Graves' hyperthyroidism and ophthalmopathy. With V trimmed by 2 bases and J by 4 bases, 5 bases remained unmatched. The CDR3 length is 16 residues. Per germline, CDR1 KGHDR and CDR2 SFDVKD. RNA transcripts served as the template for amplifying TCR beta CDR3 regions. The study used the HTBI primer set for a first-round RT-PCR of the TCR CDR3. MiXCR, applied by TCRdb to the multiplex PCR reads, yields one record per CDR3 protein. The repertoire has roughly 700,000 distinct CDR3 sequences, 17% of them found once; the top ten carry around 16%. Together with thyroid ultrasound, orbital computed tomography, serum thyroxine and TRAb, clinical symptoms were used for diagnoses. PBMCs were obtained from 9 to 10 ml fresh peripheral blood. The sample holds many counts of this clonotype.

This rearrangement joins TRBV24-1 to TRBJ2-7, with TRBD2 identical over 12 bases. The sequence came from a man aged 45-60 years with Graves' hyperthyroidism. Material: blood. The CDR3 sequence: CATSDSTSGRFYEQYF. The DNA of the CDR3 is TGTGCCACCAGTGATTCTACTAGCGGGAGGTTTTACGAGCAGTACTTC.